This entry lists 31 T cell receptor beta chains sequenced from one sample in a study of T cells in Graves' hyperthyroidism and ophthalmopathy (dated by TCRdb to the late 2010s). Library preparation employed multiplex PCR. The run used an Illumina HiSeq 2000. The TCR beta CDR3 regions were amplified from RNA transcripts. A first-round RT-PCR of the TCR CDR3 used the HTBI primer set with the Qiagen OneStep RT-PCR kit. TCRdb itself trimmed the public reads at Q25 with fastp, ran MiXCR and retained productive beta chains. Duplicate CDR3 protein sequences are folded into a single record with the most common DNA and genes. The sample table holds about 700,000 distinct CDR3 sequences, of which around 15% were seen once. The biggest ten clones account for roughly 10% of the sample. Sequenced sample: blood. These receptor sequences come from a woman aged 18-29 years with Graves' hyperthyroidism.

There are a few counts of this clonotype. The chain employs TRBV27 and TRBJ1-1; unclear D gene. This CDR3 has 13 residues. Deletions cut 2 bases from V and 6 bases from J, with 10 bases between. From germline, CDR1 is MNHEY and CDR2 SMNVEV (reference sequence). Here the CDR3 reads CASSLTAAAEAFF. CDR3 coding DNA: TGTGCCAGCAGTTTAACGGCAGCCGCTGAAGCTTTCTTT.

In its sample, this clonotype was seen many times. This rearrangement joins TRBV30 to TRBJ1-1, with D uncertain. Trimming cost V 1 base and J 11 bases, with 14 bases left between them. The CDR3 extends over 12 amino acids. The germline V gene has CDR1 GTSNPN and CDR2 SVGIG (reference sequence). CDR3 DNA sequence: TGTGCCTGGAGTGGCGGTGCAGTCATGGCTTTCTTT. Protein sequence: CAWSGGAVMAFF.

The J gene is TRBJ2-1, the V gene TRBV20-1, with 11 bases fitting TRBD2. This CDR3 is 17 amino acids long. Germline assignment: CDR1 DFQATT and CDR2 SNEGSKA (reference sequence). J gave up 6 bases and V 4 bases, and 14 bases lay outside the gene matches. The CDR3 loop is CSANVAGGVFLSNEQFF. The CDR3 bases are TGCAGTGCTAATGTAGCGGGAGGGGTCTTCCTTAGCAATGAGCAGTTCTTC.

The chain combines TRBV20-1 with TRBJ1-1, with D perhaps matching TRBD1 (5 bases). The CDR3 loop spans 14 amino acids. Germline V gene lookup returns CDR1 DFQATT and CDR2 SNEGSKA (reference sequence). Trimming pared 3 bases from V and 4 bases from J, leaving 15 bases between. CDR3 sequence reads: CSASGGFDGTEAFF. The CDR3, as DNA: TGCAGTGCTAGCGGGGGTTTTGATGGCACTGAAGCTTTCTTT.

In its sample, this clonotype was seen a few times. This chain joins TRBV6-5 and TRBJ2-7; 11 positions match TRBD2. The V gene end was trimmed by 0 bases and the J gene end by 2 bases; junction bases not matched to a gene: 6. CDR1 and CDR2 from the germline V gene are MNHEY and SVGAGI. This CDR3 is built from 17 residues. The CDR3 sequence is CASSYSSSGRDAYEQYF. CDR3 in DNA: TGTGCCAGCAGTTACTCGAGTAGCGGGAGGGACGCCTACGAGCAGTACTTC.

This clonotype was counted ten times or more. The chain employs TRBV7-3 and TRBJ1-4, with D possibly being TRBD1 (5 bases). The CDR3 spans 14 residues. V was cut by 5 bases and J by 4 bases, with 11 bases left in between. Germline V CDR1 and CDR2: SGHTA, FQGTGA. Here the CDR3 reads CASSKGRINEKLFF. The CDR3 DNA follows: TGTGCCAGCAGCAAGGGACGGATTAATGAAAAACTGTTTTTT.

The rearrangement uses TRBV11-2 and TRBJ2-5; 7 bases are shared with TRBD1. Unmatched junction bases numbered 6, after V lost 5 bases and J lost 3 bases. Per germline, CDR1 SGHAT and CDR2 FQNNGV. CDR3 length: 14 residues. CDR3 residues: CASSQGQGEETQYF. CDR3 bases: TGTGCCAGCAGCCAGGGCCAGGGGGAAGAGACCCAGTACTTC.

The table lists this clonotype with many counts. This chain joins TRBV19 and TRBJ1-1; no reliable D call. Germline V gene sequence: CDR1 LNHDA, CDR2 SQIVND (reference sequence). This CDR3 region has 13 residues. The germline V and J ends were trimmed by 6 bases and 3 bases, with 11 bases remaining between them. The CDR3 protein is CASRKDRDTEAFF. DNA of the CDR3: TGTGCCAGTAGGAAGGACCGTGACACTGAAGCTTTCTTT.

This clonotype was counted at least ten times. This chain uses TRBV7-9 with TRBJ2-3; 14 positions agree with TRBD2. The CDR3 totals 19 residues. Germline V gene sequence: CDR1 SEHNR, CDR2 FQNEAQ (reference sequence). The V segment lost 5 bases and the J segment 3 bases; nucleotides outside the gene matches: 13. In DNA, the CDR3 is TGTGCCAGCAGCCCCGGGACTAGCGGGAGTGAGGGCGCAACAGATACGCAGTATTTT. Translating it yields CASSPGTSGSEGATDTQYF.

In its sample, this clonotype was seen many times. The chain couples TRBV2 to TRBJ1-2, with 7 bases matching TRBD1. The trim removed 5 bases at V and 4 bases at J, leaving 4 bases unmatched. Germline V gives CDR1 SNHLY, CDR2 FYNNEI. The CDR3 is 13 residues long. CDR3 sequence: CASSRGTVYGYTF. In DNA form, the CDR3 reads TGTGCCAGCAGTAGGGGGACAGTCTATGGCTACACCTTC. Looking up the rest from reference TRBV2 and TRBJ1-2 gives the full variable domain: EPEVTQTPSHQVTQMGQEVILRCVPISNHLYFYWYRQILGQKVEFLVSFYNNEISEKSEIFDDQFSVERPDGSNFTLKIRSTKLEDSAMYFCASSRGTVYGYTFGSGTRLTVV.

For the CDR3, the DNA is TGTGCCAGCAGTCTCCCAGAAGGGGGGCCCCAAGAGACCCAGTACTTC. It encodes CASSLPEGGPQETQYF. V is TRBV13 and J is TRBJ2-5; D may be TRBD1 or TRBD2 (6 bases each). CDR1 PRHDT and CDR2 FYEKMQ come from the germline V gene (reference sequence). Trimming removed 6 bases at V and 1 base at J, with 18 bases between. The CDR3 has 16 residues.

The chain uses TRBV19 and TRBJ1-5; maybe TRBD1 (5 bases). Germline CDR1 reads LNHDA; CDR2 reads SQIVND (reference sequence). V was pared by 1 base and J by 6 bases, with 7 bases between. The CDR3 is 13 amino acids. CDR3 sequence (DNA): TGTGCCAGTAGTATAGTCGGGGGTCAGCCCCAGCATTTT. The encoded protein is CASSIVGGQPQHF.

This clonotype turned up a few times. One base away lies a much larger clone, so this may be a sequencing read error. The rearrangement uses TRBV7-9 and TRBJ2-1; D is unresolved. Germline loops: CDR1 SEHNR, CDR2 FQNEAQ (reference sequence). This CDR3 is 14 amino acids long. The CDR3 DNA is TGTGCCAGCAGCTTCGTCTCGACCTACGATGAGCAGTTCTTC. Translating it yields CASSFVSTYDEQFF.

This clonotype was detected ten times or more. The J gene is TRBJ2-5, the V gene TRBV20-1, with TRBD2 identical over 8 bases. V lost 2 bases to trimming and J lost 5 bases; unmatched junction nucleotides: 10. The CDR3 loop spans 15 amino acids. Germline assignment: CDR1 DFQATT and CDR2 SNEGSKA (reference sequence). CDR3: CSARSNREGLETQYF. The CDR3 DNA follows: TGCAGTGCTAGATCGAATCGGGAGGGCCTGGAGACCCAGTACTTC.

This clonotype has only a few counts. The chain links TRBV2 to TRBJ2-3, with TRBD2 matching over 8 bases. The length of the CDR3 is 14 residues. Unmatched junction bases numbered 7, after V lost 6 bases and J lost 5 bases. Per germline, CDR1 SNHLY and CDR2 FYNNEI. CDR3 coding DNA: TGTGCCAGCAGGTTCGGGACTAGTCGAGATACGCAGTATTTT. Translation gives CASRFGTSRDTQYF.

This clonotype has at least ten counts. The genes are TRBV4-1 and TRBJ2-5; 10 bases map to TRBD2. This CDR3 is built from 16 residues. CDR1 and CDR2 (germline): MGHRA, YSYEKL. The trim removed 2 bases at V and 4 bases at J, leaving 7 bases unmatched. CDR3 sequence: CASSQTLAGVRETQYF. In nucleotides, the CDR3 is TGCGCCAGCAGCCAAACTCTAGCGGGAGTTCGAGAGACCCAGTACTTC.

This clonotype came up many times. The rearrangement joins TRBV7-9 to TRBJ1-5, with 7 bases that match TRBD1. Germline V CDR1 and CDR2: SEHNR, FQNEAQ (reference sequence). V was pared by 5 bases and J by 3 bases, with 4 bases of the junction left unmatched. This CDR3 spans 14 amino acids. In DNA, the CDR3 is TGTGCCAGCAGCCAGGGGGAGTACAATCAGCCCCAGCATTTT. Amino acid sequence: CASSQGEYNQPQHF.

In its sample, this clonotype was seen many times. V usage is TRBV11-3 and J usage is TRBJ2-5; no clear D. The CDR3 totals 13 residues. In germline, CDR1 is SGHNT, CDR2 YENEEA. Trimming removed 3 bases from V and 1 base from J, with 6 bases in between. The CDR3 is CASSFGGQETQYF. CDR3 sequence (DNA): TGTGCCAGCAGCTTCGGCGGCCAAGAGACCCAGTACTTC.

Many counts were recorded for this clonotype. This chain uses TRBV28 with TRBJ1-4, with D uncertain. V was pared by 3 bases and J by 4 bases, with 6 bases between. Germline CDR1 MDHEN, CDR2 SYDVKM. This CDR3 is built from 13 residues. The CDR3 region is CASSFGINEKLFF. DNA for the CDR3: TGTGCCAGCAGTTTCGGGATTAATGAAAAACTGTTTTTT.

A few counts support this clonotype. The genes are TRBV29-1 and TRBJ1-1, with D unresolved. The CDR3 consists of 12 residues. The germline CDR1 and CDR2 sequences are SQVTM and ANQGSEA. Trimming removed 4 bases from V and 3 bases from J, with 9 bases in between. The CDR3 is CSVVHGDTEAFF. The CDR3 region has the DNA TGCAGCGTTGTCCACGGGGACACTGAAGCTTTCTTT.

The rearrangement joins TRBV7-8 to TRBJ2-1; 8 bases map to TRBD2. This CDR3 is built from 15 residues. Trimming at V came to 6 bases and at J to 8 bases, leaving 12 bases not matched to a gene. The germline gives CDR1 SGHVS, CDR2 FQNEAQ. CDR3 in amino acids: CASSPGTRLMDEQFF. The CDR3 coding sequence is TGTGCCAGCAGTCCAGGGACTAGACTGATGGATGAGCAGTTCTTC.

For this clonotype: Just one base apart from a much larger clone, this may be a read error. The genes are TRBV5-6 and TRBJ1-2; D gene uncertain. CDR3 size: 11 residues. CDR1 and CDR2 (germline): SGHDT, YYEEEE. V was clipped by 3 bases and J by 12 bases, with 12 bases between them. This chain's CDR3 is CASSSRKSHTF. CDR3 DNA sequence: TGTGCCAGCAGCTCCCGTAAGAGCCACACCTTC.

The CDR3: CASSVPREGSYEQYF. The CDR3 nucleotides are TGTGCCAGCAGTGTCCCCCGGGAGGGCTCCTACGAGCAGTACTTC. V and J are TRBV9 and TRBJ2-7; 8 nucleotides match TRBD2. The germline V gene encodes CDR1 SGDLS and CDR2 YYNGEE. V lost 5 bases and J lost 0; bases outside the gene matches: 7. This CDR3 comprises 15 residues.

The rearrangement uses TRBV5-4 and TRBJ2-7; 12 bases map to TRBD2. Unmatched junction bases numbered 9, after V lost 4 bases and J lost 7 bases. This CDR3 comprises 15 residues. Germline CDR1 reads SGHNT; CDR2 reads YYREEE (reference sequence). CDR3 loop: CASSPAGLAGHEQYF. CDR3 bases: TGTGCCAGCAGCCCCGCTGGACTAGCGGGACATGAGCAGTACTTC.

V gene TRBV30 combines with J gene TRBJ1-5; the match to TRBD1 covers 9 bases. V trimming: 5 bases; J trimming: 6 bases; junction bases outside the gene matches: 2. The CDR3 is 12 amino acids. Per the germline V gene, CDR1 is GTSNPN and CDR2 is SVGIG (reference sequence). The chain's CDR3 is CAWGTGFQPQHF. The CDR3 bases are TGTGCCTGGGGGACAGGGTTTCAGCCCCAGCATTTT.

The V gene is TRBV4-1, the J gene TRBJ2-1; D gene ambiguous. Trimming stripped 1 base from V and 5 bases from J, with 12 bases between. This CDR3 has 15 residues. Looked up from germline, CDR1 is MGHRA and CDR2 is YSYEKL. CDR3 in amino acids: CASSQVFRWDNEQFF. In DNA, the CDR3 is TGCGCCAGCAGCCAAGTCTTCCGTTGGGACAATGAGCAGTTCTTC.

A few counts support this clonotype. The chain has TRBV20-1 and TRBJ2-5; D remains unclear. The germline V gene encodes CDR1 DFQATT and CDR2 SNEGSKA (reference sequence). The ends were cut back, 1 base at V and 0 bases at J, with 18 bases in the middle. CDR3 length: 17 amino acids. The CDR3, as DNA: TGCAGTGCTAGAGGTCCCGACCTGTGGGTGTACCAAGAGACCCAGTACTTC. Translating it yields CSARGPDLWVYQETQYF.

This clonotype was counted many times. This rearrangement joins TRBV20-1 to TRBJ2-3; TRBD2 aligns across 11 bases. V shed 5 bases and J 4 bases; nucleotides not matched to a gene: 5. The CDR3 covers 14 residues. CDR1 DFQATT and CDR2 SNEGSKA come from the germline V gene (reference sequence). In DNA, the CDR3 is TGCAGTGCTGTAGCGGGAGGGGGGGCAGATACGCAGTATTTT. Translation gives CSAVAGGGADTQYF.

This clonotype was seen many times. This chain connects TRBV12-3 or TRBV12-4 to TRBJ2-2; possibly TRBD2 for D (6 bases). The CDR3 runs to 15 residues. Trimming took off 1 base at V and 5 bases at J, with 11 bases between the two ends. The CDR3 loop is CASSLVGGGTGELFF. The CDR3 nucleotides read TGTGCCAGCAGTTTAGTCGGTGGGGGGACCGGGGAGCTGTTTTTT.

The chain combines TRBV9 with TRBJ1-2; 11 bases map to TRBD1. Germline V CDR1 and CDR2: SGDLS, YYNGEE. J gave up 6 bases and V 3 bases, and 10 bases lay outside the gene matches. The CDR3 extends over 16 amino acids. The CDR3 sequence is CASSAHPDRGHNGYTF. Written as DNA, the CDR3 is TGTGCCAGCAGCGCCCATCCGGACAGGGGGCATAATGGCTACACCTTC. Complete variable domain (other parts from reference TRBV9 and TRBJ1-2): DSGVTQTPKHLITATGQRVTLRCSPRSGDLSVYWYQQSLDQGLQFLIQYYNGEERAKGNILERFSAQQFPDLHSELNLSSLELGDSALYFCASSAHPDRGHNGYTFGSGTRLTVV.

The chain uses TRBV7-2 and TRBJ2-3; TRBD1 is a possible D gene (6 bases). The germline V and J ends were trimmed by 4 bases and 8 bases, with 16 bases remaining between them. The CDR3 loop spans 14 amino acids. The germline gives CDR1 SGHTA, CDR2 FQGNSA. The CDR3 coding sequence is TGTGCCAGCAGCTCCAGGGGCCTACAGAGTACGCAGTATTTT. This translates into CASSSRGLQSTQYF.